The 19 T cell receptor beta chains given below trace back to one sample, sequenced in a study of T-cell memory formation after mild COVID-19. TCRdb called the 5' RACE reads again in MiXCR, with one record for every CDR3 protein. The profile covers around 370,000 distinct CDR3 sequences, with under 25% appearing a single time and around 12% taken by the ten largest. The sequenced material came from PBMCs or a T cell subset sorted from them (not recorded which). Receptors were obtained from an adult woman who had mild COVID-19 (a few samples of this study predate the infection). Cell type and time point are not known.

This clonotype was observed at least ten times. The genes are TRBV9 and TRBJ2-7; 7 bases are a match to TRBD2. Germline CDR1 is SGDLS and CDR2 is YYNGEE. The V and J ends lost 3 bases and 2 bases, in that order; junction bases with no gene match: 5. The CDR3 totals 14 residues. CDR3: CASSAGTTPYEQYF. In DNA form, the CDR3 reads TGTGCCAGCAGCGCCGGGACTACCCCCTACGAGCAGTACTTC.

This clonotype was counted between two and nine times. The chain couples TRBV7-2 to TRBJ2-2; TRBD2 aligns across 11 bases. Germline-derived CDR1 and CDR2 are SGHTA and FQGNSA. This CDR3 region has 17 residues. V trimming: 8 bases; J trimming: 6 bases; junction bases outside the gene matches: 14. Here the CDR3 DNA reads TGTGCCAGCTGGGGCCTAGCGGGGGGTTGGGCCTCCGGGGAGCTGTTTTTT. This gives the protein CASWGLAGGWASGELFF.

This chain uses TRBV29-1 with TRBJ2-1; maybe TRBD1 (5 bases). The CDR3 is 16 residues long. The V and J ends lost 5 bases and 3 bases respectively, with 20 bases between them. CDR1 is SQVTM and CDR2 is ANQGSEA in the germline V gene. The CDR3 region is CSVLQGANGYYNEQFF. The CDR3 DNA reads as TGCAGCGTTCTCCAAGGGGCTAATGGTTACTACAATGAGCAGTTCTTC.

This clonotype was seen ten or more times. V is TRBV5-1 and J is TRBJ2-1; TRBD1 matches 11 bases. This CDR3 has 17 amino acids. Germline CDR1 and CDR2: SGHRS and YFSETQ. V lost 0 bases and J lost 10; bases outside the gene matches: 12. DNA of the CDR3: TGCGCCAGCAGCTTGGAGGTTATAGGACAGGGGGCTAGGGAGCAGTTCTTC. Encoded protein: CASSLEVIGQGAREQFF.

The chain joins TRBV9 to TRBJ2-5; the D call may be TRBD1 or TRBD2 (5 bases each). The germline V gene has CDR1 SGDLS and CDR2 YYNGEE. CDR3 size: 15 residues. Trimming shortened V by 0 bases and J by 1 base, and 10 bases separated the two germline ends. CDR3 protein: CASSVGIGTQETQYF. DNA for the CDR3: TGTGCCAGCAGCGTAGGCATAGGGACCCAAGAGACCCAGTACTTC.

J is TRBJ1-1 and V is TRBV7-3, with D perhaps TRBD1 (6 bases). The ends were cut back, 4 bases at V and 1 base at J, with 10 bases in the middle. This CDR3 is 14 amino acids long. Germline loops: CDR1 SGHTA, CDR2 FQGTGA. The CDR3 reads CASSSGAGNTEAFF. CDR3 DNA sequence: TGTGCCAGCAGCTCAGGGGCGGGGAACACTGAAGCTTTCTTT.

The gene calls are TRBV20-1 and TRBJ2-2; no firm D call. Germline CDR1 DFQATT, CDR2 SNEGSKA (reference sequence). Between the trimmed V and J ends, which lost 5 bases and 0 bases, there was a span of 7 bases. This CDR3 is 13 amino acids long. This chain's CDR3 is CSAGTTNTGELFF. The DNA for the CDR3 is TGCAGTGCTGGAACAACGAACACCGGGGAGCTGTTTTTT.

The sample holds a few counts of this clonotype. The chain joins TRBV7-3 to TRBJ2-1, with 9 bases matching TRBD2. CDR3 length equals 15 residues. The germline V gene encodes CDR1 SGHTA and CDR2 FQGTGA. J lost 6 bases, V lost 5 bases, and 8 bases had no gene match. CDR3 nucleotide sequence: TGTGCCAGCAGCCCCAGTCATAGCGGGAGCAATGAGCAGTTCTTC. It codes for CASSPSHSGSNEQFF.

This clonotype turned up a few times. V usage is TRBV9 and J usage is TRBJ1-1; 9 bases line up with TRBD1. V trimming: 1 base; J trimming: 5 bases; junction bases outside the gene matches: 6. Looked up from germline, CDR1 is SGDLS and CDR2 is YYNGEE. The CDR3 has 15 residues. The CDR3 loop reads CASSVTQGADTEAFF. In DNA, the CDR3 is TGTGCCAGCAGCGTAACACAGGGGGCCGATACTGAAGCTTTCTTT.

The rearrangement links TRBV4-1 to TRBJ1-1, with D hard to call. This CDR3 has 15 amino acids. CDR1 and CDR2 (germline): MGHRA, YSYEKL. With 4 bases removed from V and 0 bases from J, the gap between germline ends came to 12 bases. Written as DNA, the CDR3 is TGCGCCAGCAGCCCAAGTTCTACGGTGAACACTGAAGCTTTCTTT. This codes for CASSPSSTVNTEAFF.

The genes are TRBV12-3 or TRBV12-4 and TRBJ1-5, with D maybe TRBD1 (5 bases). This CDR3 is 17 amino acids long. V lost 7 bases to trimming and J lost 5 bases, with 24 bases between them. As DNA, the CDR3 is TGTGCCAGCATCGGGTCCACTTTAAGGGGTCTGCATCAGCCCCAGCATTTT. It yields the protein CASIGSTLRGLHQPQHF.

This clonotype turned up a few times. The rearrangement links TRBV9 to TRBJ2-1; 10 positions match TRBD1. Germline V gene lookup returns CDR1 SGDLS and CDR2 YYNGEE. CDR3 size: 16 residues. With 0 bases clipped from V and 2 bases from J, the junction kept 2 bases outside the gene matches. In DNA, the CDR3 is TGTGCCAGCAGCGTAGGGGGACAGGGGACCTACAATGAGCAGTTCTTC. It specifies CASSVGGQGTYNEQFF.

There are a few counts of this clonotype. The chain links TRBV6-2 or TRBV6-3 to TRBJ2-3, with D perhaps being TRBD1 or TRBD2 (5 bases each). Trimming shortened V by 6 bases and J by 3 bases, and 16 bases separated the two germline ends. The CDR3 extends over 15 amino acids. The germline V gene has CDR1 MNHEY and CDR2 SVGEGT. The CDR3 loop is CASSSRDGLTDTQYF. CDR3 DNA: TGTGCCAGCAGCAGCCGGGACGGACTTACAGATACGCAGTATTTT.

The rearrangement links TRBV21-1 to TRBJ2-4; the table assigns TRBD2, which was not confirmed against the DNA. TRBV21-1 is a known pseudogene. The CDR3 spans 18 residues. The CDR3 coding sequence is TGTGCCAGCAGCACACCGGGACTAGCGGGTTATTATGTCAACATTCAGTACTTC. It encodes CASSTPGLAGYYVNIQYF.

The chain combines TRBV6-6 with TRBJ1-1; D gene unclear. V was cut by 4 bases and J by 3 bases, with 9 bases left in between. Germline assignment: CDR1 MNHNY and CDR2 SVGAGI (reference sequence). The CDR3 is made up of 13 amino acids. The CDR3 loop is CASSSPADTEAFF. The CDR3 DNA sequence: TGTGCCAGCAGTTCCCCCGCGGACACTGAAGCTTTCTTT.

The chain combines TRBV2 with TRBJ1-6; TRBD1 might be the D (5 bases). Trimming left V 6 bases short and J 10 bases short, with 19 bases between. Germline V CDR1 and CDR2: SNHLY, FYNNEI. There are 15 residues in the CDR3. The CDR3 sequence is CASRNFREATSPLHF. For the CDR3, the DNA is TGTGCCAGCAGGAATTTCAGGGAGGCAACCTCACCCCTCCACTTT.

The rearrangement uses TRBV20-1 and TRBJ2-7; 12 nucleotides match TRBD1. V dropped 3 bases and J dropped 4; count of bases not matched to a gene: 7. CDR1 is DFQATT and CDR2 is SNEGSKA in the germline V gene (reference sequence). This CDR3 region has 15 residues. This chain's CDR3 is CSASGTGGVGYEQYF. The CDR3 DNA reads as TGCAGTGCTAGTGGGACAGGGGGCGTGGGGTACGAGCAGTACTTC.

The chain joins TRBV9 to TRBJ2-2; possibly TRBD1 or TRBD2 for D (5 bases each). This CDR3 contains 20 residues. The germline V gene encodes CDR1 SGDLS and CDR2 YYNGEE. The V end was cut by 1 base, the J end by 3 bases, with 25 bases between. The CDR3 DNA is TGTGCCAGCAGCGTAACCCTTGAACCGGGACCTCGAGGGTACACCGGGGAGCTGTTTTTT. Protein sequence: CASSVTLEPGPRGYTGELFF.

The chain joins TRBV4-3 to TRBJ1-1; D is unclear. The CDR3 length is 14 residues. Trimming took off 3 bases at V and 1 base at J, with 9 bases between the two ends. From germline, CDR1 is LGHNA and CDR2 YSLEER. Here the CDR3 reads CASSHHLGNTEAFF. CDR3 DNA sequence: TGCGCCAGCAGCCACCACTTGGGGAACACTGAAGCTTTCTTT.